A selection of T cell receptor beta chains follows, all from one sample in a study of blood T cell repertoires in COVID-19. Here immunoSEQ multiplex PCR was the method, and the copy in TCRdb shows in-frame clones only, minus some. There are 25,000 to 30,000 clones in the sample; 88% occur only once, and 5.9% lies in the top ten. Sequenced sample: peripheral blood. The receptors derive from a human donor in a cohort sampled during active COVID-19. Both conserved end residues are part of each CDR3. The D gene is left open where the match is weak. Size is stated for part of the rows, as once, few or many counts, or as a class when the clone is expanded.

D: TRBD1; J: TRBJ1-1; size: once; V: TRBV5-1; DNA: TGCGCCAGCAGCTTGCAGAGTACCCAGGGACAGGGGGCGAAGGACACTGAAGCTTTCTTT; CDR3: CASSLQSTQGQGAKDTEAFF
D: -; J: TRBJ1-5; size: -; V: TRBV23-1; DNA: TGCGCCAGCAGTCAATGGACATCAAATCAGCCCCAGCATTTT; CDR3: CASSQWTSNQPQHF
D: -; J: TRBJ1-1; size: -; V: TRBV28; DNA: TGTGCCAGCAGTTTAAGGGGCAGGGTGACCACTGAAGCTTTCTTT; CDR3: CASSLRGRVTTEAFF
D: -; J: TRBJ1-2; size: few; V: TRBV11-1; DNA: TGTGCCAGCAGCTTATCCCCGAACGACAGAGTCTATGGCTACACCTTC; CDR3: CASSLSPNDRVYGYTF
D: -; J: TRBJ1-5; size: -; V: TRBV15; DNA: TGTGCCACCAGCAGAGATCGCCAGGGGACGCATCAGCCCCAGCATTTT; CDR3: CATSRDRQGTHQPQHF
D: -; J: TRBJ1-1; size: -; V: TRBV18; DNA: TGTGCCAGCTCATCGACAGGACTGACAGCTTTCTTT; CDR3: CASSSTGLTAFF
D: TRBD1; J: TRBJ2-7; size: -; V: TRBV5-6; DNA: TGTGCCAGCAGCGCACCGGGACAGTCCTACGAGCAGTACTTC; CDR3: CASSAPGQSYEQYF
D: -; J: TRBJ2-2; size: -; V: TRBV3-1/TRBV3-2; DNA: TGTGCCAGCAGCCAAGATCCGGGGGTGAACACCGGGGAGCTGTTTTTT; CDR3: CASSQDPGVNTGELFF
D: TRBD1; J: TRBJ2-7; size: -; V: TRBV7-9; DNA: TGTGCCAGCAGCTTATCCCAGGGGGCCTACGAGCAGTACTTC; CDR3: CASSLSQGAYEQYF
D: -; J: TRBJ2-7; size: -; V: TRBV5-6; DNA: TGTGCCAGCAGCTTGGGACAGGTCTTTGAGCAGTACTTC; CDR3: CASSLGQVFEQYF
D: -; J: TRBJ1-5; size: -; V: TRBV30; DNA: TGTGCCTGGATGTCCCAGGGGAGCCATCAGCCCCAGCATTTT; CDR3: CAWMSQGSHQPQHF
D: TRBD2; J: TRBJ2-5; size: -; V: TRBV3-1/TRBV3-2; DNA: TGTGCCAGCAGCCAAGAAGTTAAGGGCGGGGGGCCTGAGACCCAGTACTTC; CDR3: CASSQEVKGGGPETQYF
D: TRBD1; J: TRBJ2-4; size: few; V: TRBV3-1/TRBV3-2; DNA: TGTGCCAGCAGCCATCGACAGGGGGCCAAAAACATTCAGTACTTC; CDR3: CASSHRQGAKNIQYF
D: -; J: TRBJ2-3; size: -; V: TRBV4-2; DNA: TGTGCCAGCAGCCAAGATTCCCTAACAGATACGCAGTATTTT; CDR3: CASSQDSLTDTQYF
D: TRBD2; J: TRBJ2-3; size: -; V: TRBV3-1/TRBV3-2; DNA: TGTGCCAGCAGCCAAGACAGCGGGGCGACAGATACGCAGTATTTT; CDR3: CASSQDSGATDTQYF
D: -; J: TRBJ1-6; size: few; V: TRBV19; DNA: TGTGCCAGTAGTGGGCTCTACCATTCACCCCTCCACTTT; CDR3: CASSGLYHSPLHF
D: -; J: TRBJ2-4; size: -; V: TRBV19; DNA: TGTGCCAGTAGTATAGATCTGCGGGGAGCGGAGTACTTC; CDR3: CASSIDLRGAEYF
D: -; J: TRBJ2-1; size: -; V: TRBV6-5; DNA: TGTGCCAGCAGTTACGACAGATACAATGAGCAGTTCTTC; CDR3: CASSYDRYNEQFF
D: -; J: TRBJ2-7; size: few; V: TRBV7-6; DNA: TGTGCCAGCAGCACCACGACTAGTGGGGGGAACTACGAGCAGTACTTC; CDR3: CASSTTTSGGNYEQYF
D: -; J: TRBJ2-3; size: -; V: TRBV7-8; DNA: TGTGCCAGCAACCGAAACAGGGACCCTTATACAAATACGCAGTATTTT; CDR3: CASNRNRDPYTNTQYF
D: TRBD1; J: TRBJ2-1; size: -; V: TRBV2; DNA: TGTGCCAGCAGTGAAAGTCAGGGGGCCGATGAGCAGTTCTTC; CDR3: CASSESQGADEQFF
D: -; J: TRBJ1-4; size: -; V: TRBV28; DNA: TGTGCCGGCACAGGCCCTAATGAAAAACTGTTTTTT; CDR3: CAGTGPNEKLFF
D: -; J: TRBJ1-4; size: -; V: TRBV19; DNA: TGTGCCAGTACCCTCGCCGCCGGAACTAATGAAAAACTGTTTTTT; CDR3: CASTLAAGTNEKLFF
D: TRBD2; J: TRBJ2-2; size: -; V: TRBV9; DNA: TGTGCCAGCAGCAGCGGGGGGGCCGGTCGGACCGGGGAGCTGTTTTTT; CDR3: CASSSGGAGRTGELFF
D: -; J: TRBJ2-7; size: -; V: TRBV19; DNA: TGTGCCAGTAGTCAGGCCGTCGGGAGCTACGAGCAGTACTTC; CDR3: CASSQAVGSYEQYF
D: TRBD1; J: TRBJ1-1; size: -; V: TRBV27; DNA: TGTGCCAGCACCACCAAAGGGGGGGACAGGCGCACTGAAGCTTTCTTT; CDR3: CASTTKGGDRRTEAFF
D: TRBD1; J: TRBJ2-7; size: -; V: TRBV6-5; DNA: TGTGCCAGCAGTTCCGGGACAGGGGTTAGTTCCTACGAGCAGTACTTC; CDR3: CASSSGTGVSSYEQYF
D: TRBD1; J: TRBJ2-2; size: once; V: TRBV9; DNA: TGTGCCAGCAGCGTCCCGGGACAGGGGGCAAATGTCGGGGAGCTGTTTTTT; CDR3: CASSVPGQGANVGELFF
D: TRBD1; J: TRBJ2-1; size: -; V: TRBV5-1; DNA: TGCGCCAGCAGCCTCCGGACAGGTTCTTTAAGCTCCTACAATGAGCAGTTCTTC; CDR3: CASSLRTGSLSSYNEQFF
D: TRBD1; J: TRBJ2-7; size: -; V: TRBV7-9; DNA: TGTGCCAGCAGCTTCCCCTTGGACAGGGGCTACGAGCAGTACTTC; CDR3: CASSFPLDRGYEQYF
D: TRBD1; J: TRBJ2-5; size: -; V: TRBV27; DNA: TGTGCCAGCAGTTTATTAGGGACAGGAGGTGGGAAGACCCAGTACTTC; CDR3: CASSLLGTGGGKTQYF
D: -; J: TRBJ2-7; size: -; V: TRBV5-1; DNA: TGCGCCAGCAGTTCGGGGTCCCCCTACGAGCAGTACTTC; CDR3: CASSSGSPYEQYF
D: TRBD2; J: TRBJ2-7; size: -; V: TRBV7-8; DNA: TGTGCCAGCAGCTTAGCGCTGGGACTAGCGGGGGGTAGGAGCTCCTACGAGCAGTACTTC; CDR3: CASSLALGLAGGRSSYEQYF
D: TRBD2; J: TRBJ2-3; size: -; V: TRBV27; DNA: TGTGCCAGCAGTTTAGCCGTAAGCGGGGGCAGCACAGATACGCAGTATTTT; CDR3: CASSLAVSGGSTDTQYF
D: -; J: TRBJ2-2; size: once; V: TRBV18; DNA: TGTGCCAGCTCACTATTAGGAAGAGGTTTGCAATCCGGGGAGCTGTTTTTT; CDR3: CASSLLGRGLQSGELFF
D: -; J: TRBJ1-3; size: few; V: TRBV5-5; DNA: TGTGCCAGCAGCTCTCCCTCGACAGAATCCGGAAACACCATATATTTT; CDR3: CASSSPSTESGNTIYF
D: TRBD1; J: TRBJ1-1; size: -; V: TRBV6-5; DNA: TGTGCCAGCAGCCCCGACAGGGCAATGGCTTTCTTT; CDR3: CASSPDRAMAFF
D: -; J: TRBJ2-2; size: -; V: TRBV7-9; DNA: TGTGCCAGCAGCGTCCAGGGGGGCCAGGTGGACACCGGGGAGCTGTTTTTT; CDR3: CASSVQGGQVDTGELFF
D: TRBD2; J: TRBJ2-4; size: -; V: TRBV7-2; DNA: TGTGCCAGCAGCTTAATCGTTTCGGGGGGAAACATTCAGTACTTC; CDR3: CASSLIVSGGNIQYF
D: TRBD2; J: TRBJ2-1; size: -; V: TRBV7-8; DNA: TGTGCCAGCAGCCCTAGGGCTAGCGGGGGGGCCGTGTTCTTC; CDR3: CASSPRASGGAVFF